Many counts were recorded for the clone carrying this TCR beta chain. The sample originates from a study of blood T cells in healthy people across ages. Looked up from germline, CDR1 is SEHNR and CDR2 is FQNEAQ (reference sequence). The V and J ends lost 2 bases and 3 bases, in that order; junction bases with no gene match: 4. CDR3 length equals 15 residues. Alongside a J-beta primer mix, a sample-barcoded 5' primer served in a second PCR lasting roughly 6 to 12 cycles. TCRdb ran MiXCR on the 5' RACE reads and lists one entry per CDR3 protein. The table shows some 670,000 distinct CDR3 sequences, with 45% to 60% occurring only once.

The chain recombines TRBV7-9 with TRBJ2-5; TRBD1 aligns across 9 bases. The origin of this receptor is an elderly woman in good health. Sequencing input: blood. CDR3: CASSLRTGVKETQYF. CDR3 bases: TGTGCCAGCAGCTTACGGACAGGGGTCAAAGAGACCCAGTACTTC. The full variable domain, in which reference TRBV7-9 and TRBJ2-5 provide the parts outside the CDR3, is DTGVSQNPRHKITKRGQNVTFRCDPISEHNRLYWYRQTLGQGPEFLTYFQNEAQLEKSRLLSDRFSAERPKGSFSTLEIQRTEQGDSAMYLCASSLRTGVKETQYFGPGTRLLVL.